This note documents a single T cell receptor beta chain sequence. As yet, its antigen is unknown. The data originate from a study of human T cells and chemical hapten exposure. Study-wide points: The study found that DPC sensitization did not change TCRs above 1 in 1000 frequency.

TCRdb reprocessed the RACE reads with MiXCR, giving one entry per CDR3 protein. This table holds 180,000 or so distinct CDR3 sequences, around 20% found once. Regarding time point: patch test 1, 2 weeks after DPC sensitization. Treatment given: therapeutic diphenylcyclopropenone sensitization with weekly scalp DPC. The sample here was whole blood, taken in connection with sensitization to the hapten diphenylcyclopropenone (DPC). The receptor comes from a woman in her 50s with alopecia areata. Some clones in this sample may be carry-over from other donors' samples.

This CDR3 is CSVDLSGNTGELFF. The CDR3, as DNA: TGCAGCGTTGATTTATCAGGGAACACCGGGGAGCTGTTTTTT. V is TRBV29-1 and J is TRBJ2-2; D not resolved. Germline V gives CDR1 SQVTM, CDR2 ANQGSEA. CDR3 size: 14 residues. Trimming shortened V by 3 bases and J by 1 base, and 9 bases separated the two germline ends.